This TCR beta chain is from a study of cytomegalovirus exposure and HLA in healthy donors (dated by TCRdb to about 2017). The study in broad terms: An earlier analysis of roughly 500 of the donors reported approximately 280 Gb of sequence data and 95 million to 130 million unique TCR beta sequences obtained from 150 million to 200 million T cells. Because of strong linkage in the cohort, a handful of DR-DQ haplotypes were treated as single units for association and clustering. To decide whether each TCR beta V gene segment behaved as functional or pseudogenic, an earlier analysis of several hundred of the donors relied on high-throughput TCR beta sequencing. The T cell repertoires of roughly 660 subjects were profiled by immunosequencing and related to cytomegalovirus serostatus. The study aimed to test whether signatures of past pathogen exposure could be identified by cataloging public T cell receptors. An early release covering 550 to 650 HLA-typed donors comprised approximately 290 gigabases of sequencing data and 85 million to 100 million unique TCR sequences. Of the 398 genotyped donors, roughly 80% fell in the genetic ancestry cluster associated with self-reported Caucasian donors. Rather than drawing on any new phenotypic data, the later analysis identified candidate immune exposures from TCR beta sequences and the way those sequences occurred across donors. The study combined high-throughput TCR immunosequencing, statistical association of individual TCRs with disease status, and machine learning to predict cytomegalovirus infection status. Typing coverage differed by locus: A, B, C, DRB1 and DQB1 were typed in about 620-640 donors, DQA1 in 500 to 550, DPA1 in 600 to 610, and DPB1 in around 440. Among approximately 370 genotyped donors of the cohort, an average of around 250,000 unique TCR beta nucleotide sequences was sequenced per donor, of which about 19% were non-productive. Class I and class II HLA loci were covered by the typing at four-digit resolution. In a later analysis, previously published TCR beta repertoires from about 670 donors were re-analyzed and high-resolution HLA genotyping was added so that TCR occurrence patterns could be studied. All discovery cohort repertoires had been generated using a single sequencing platform. Alongside the repertoire data, information on donor age, sex, ethnicity and CMV serostatus was compiled. Genome-wide SNP genotypes for about three fifths of the roughly 700 donors were used in a later genetic analysis, which treated that subset as a discovery cohort. Besides the first cohort of roughly 700 subjects, a separate validation cohort made up of 120 different subjects was used.

From the cysteine up to the phenylalanine, the CDR3 has a length of 15 residues. The only DNA kept is the CDR3, 45 bases in frame from the first base. Between the V and J ends, shortened by 0 bases and 7 bases respectively, the junction contains 19 bases. CDR1 and CDR2 (GTSNPN, SVGIG) derive from the germline V gene (reference sequence). In total, around 600 healthy bone marrow donors made up the cohort. All cohort members were sampled while nominally healthy, although unrecorded immune exposures were likely present. The donor tested CMV seropositive and was one of the 289 seropositive cohort members. A peripheral blood sample was provided by each donor, and peripheral blood mononuclear cells were used for TCR beta sequencing. The Qiagen DNeasy Blood Extraction Kit was used to extract genomic DNA from the blood cell samples. Library preparation was by the immunoSEQ multiplex PCR assay. The multiplex PCR relied on a mix of 60 forward primers for TCR Vbeta segments and 13 reverse primers for TCR Jbeta segments. A multiplex PCR assay on genomic DNA amplified the CDR3 region of rearranged TCR beta genes. On the Illumina HiSeq System, the amplified TCR beta libraries were sequenced as 87-base-pair reads. The original pipeline was this. Across the 700 or so repertoires, a later analysis counted roughly 84 million unique TCR beta chains, roughly 11 million of which were shared by at least two donors. To remove PCR and sequencing errors, raw reads were error-corrected and collapsed into unique sequences using a nearest-neighbor algorithm that merged closely related sequences. To assign V, D and J gene segments, CDR3 sequences were aligned to IMGT reference sequences. For a sequence to be retained, a match of at least six nucleotides was required to both a V gene segment and a J gene segment. A rearrangement was called productive if the CDR3 had no stop codons and remained in frame with V and J, and every other rearrangement was called non-productive. CDR3 was defined by IMGT convention, running from the second conserved V-encoded cysteine to the conserved J-encoded phenylalanine. The earlier analysis of some 580 of the donors excluded any sequence lacking an unambiguous match to a single V gene segment. An earlier analysis of 550 to 650 of the donors classified V segments as functional when productive rearrangements were above 56.7% and as segregating when the standard deviation between donors was above 5%. A statistical classification framework was built to diagnose cytomegalovirus status from the catalog of TCR beta chain sequences. In a later analysis, TCR nucleotide sequences were compared against IMGT/GENE-DB human TR gene sequences so that V and J genes could be assigned. The TCRdist pipeline was used in a later analysis to assign CDR3 sequences and most-parsimonious VDJ recombination scenarios. In a later analysis, each TCR beta chain was defined by its CDR3 amino acid sequence together with its V-gene family, and reads lacking a unique V-gene family were excluded. To address suspected cross-contamination and a sequencing artifact, a later analysis removed 592 highly shared, low-generation-probability nucleotide sequences. A later analysis calculated a clonal expansion index for each public chain from normalized within-repertoire ranks of inferred template counts. In a later analysis, generation probabilities were computed with a VDJ recombination model fitted to out-of-frame rearrangements, and the resulting probabilities were checked against IGoR. In a later analysis, TCR-TCR, TCR-HLA and TCR-CMV co-occurrence was scored with hypergeometric tests, and a repertoire-size bias correction was applied to TCR pairs. A later analysis estimated false discovery rates by permuting HLA or CMV assignments 20 times. In a later analysis, co-occurring TCRs were grouped using DBSCAN, and TCRdist sequence similarity was added for clustering within HLA-allele-positive subsets. Repertoires with fewer than 30,000 or more than 120,000 public chains, plus five repertoires with anomalous nucleotide sharing, were excluded from co-occurrence clustering. The clones in this table, taken by TCRdb from immuneACCESS, are in-frame only. Not every clone is retained; where verified, under half of the shortfall comes from an unresolved V gene, and the cause of the rest is unknown. The DNA gave D and trimming, while V, J and clone size come from that table. This sample holds about 150,000 clones; approximately 80% were observed only once. The ten largest clonotypes hold around 6.6% of the sample.

Notes on this clone: The target of this receptor is not known. No much larger clonotype is one base removed from it; base qualities were not supplied.

What the study reported, not specific to this receptor: A cluster of highly shared sequence variants was judged likely to represent a technical artifact of the sequencing pipeline. A few of the identified cytomegalovirus-associated TCR beta chains were confirmed in vitro to be specific for cytomegalovirus antigens. Because counts were too low, roughly 17 rarely observed V segments, including chromosome 9 orphons, were left out of the earlier analysis of approximately 580 of the donors. Correlated functional status among segregating V segments might be attributable to linkage disequilibrium, but an unknown experimental factor could not be ruled out. The authors suggested that the approach could potentially be generalized to other disease states and immunological phenotypes. In a later genetic analysis, a missense DCLRE1C variant was associated with V-gene and J-gene trimming of TCR beta chains, and the association was replicated in an independent cohort. Compared with the 666-donor mean, donors in an Asian-associated ancestry cluster had fewer N-insertions in productive TCRs, according to a later genetic analysis. The study gave a list of about 150 TCR beta chains associated with cytomegalovirus. Sequencing depth was assumed to be roughly uniform across donors in the presence/absence analyses, though that assumption may not hold. Immune exposure information for the cohort was limited to CMV serostatus. A further reported finding was that TCR beta sequences accurately predicted the HLA-A and HLA-B alleles for most subjects in the first cohort. Across donors, most TCR sequences were observed very rarely, whereas some public TCRs were present in many individuals. A later analysis found that TCR association rates varied across HLA loci, with DRB1 alleles showing the most associated TCRs and HLA-C alleles the fewest. Strong co-occurrence of HLA alleles, especially DR and DQ, made assigning TCR associations to individual alleles difficult. Some IMGT-functional V segments, including TRBV6-2 and TRBV6-3, could not be told apart with the 87-base-pair reads, so those segments were excluded. The classifier was reported to diagnose cytomegalovirus status with high specificity and sensitivity in both the original cohort and the validation cohort. According to a later analysis, parvovirus B19, influenza, CMV and Epstein-Barr virus appeared linked to several top co-occurrence clusters. An earlier analysis of some 560 of the donors showed that most TCR beta V segments appeared in productive rearrangements either about 87% or about 30% of the time, which broadly matched IMGT annotations. A later analysis associated about 16,000 TCR beta sequences with specific HLA alleles at a false discovery rate of 0.05. A later analysis found that most CMV-associated TCR beta chains appeared HLA-restricted, with HLA associations seemingly driven largely by CMV exposure. Because HLA typing was missing for some donors at each locus, association tests included only the typed subset. Only TCR beta chains were sequenced in this cohort, and the absence of alpha or paired-chain data limited detectable features. In a later analysis, HLA-associated TCR beta chains were found to be more clonally expanded and to have lower generation probabilities than equally common non-associated chains.

Sequencing was carried out using PBMCs. The sequence joins TRBV30 to TRBJ2-7, with TRBD1 perhaps the D gene, on 6 matching bases. The TCR sequence derives from a woman in her forties or fifties in good health and CMV-seropositive. The CDR3 is CAWSVRTDGQGEQYF. The bases are TGTGCCTGGAGTGTACGTACGGACGGGCAGGGGGAGCAGTACTTC.